These 17 T cell receptor beta chains originate from one sample sequenced in a study of cytomegalovirus exposure and HLA in healthy donors. PCR amplification relied on 60 Vbeta primers (plus 13 Jbeta primers). Assay: immunoSEQ multiplex PCR; the TCRdb copy retains only in-frame clones and omits some. The sample shows about 100,000 clones, 60% to 80% of them seen only once. Sequencing input: PBMCs. These receptors originate from a young woman in good health and CMV-seropositive.

The table lists this clone with a count of one. This chain connects TRBV7-2 to TRBJ2-5; 11 bases line up with TRBD2. Per the germline V gene, CDR1 is SGHTA and CDR2 is FQGNSA. The CDR3 is 16 residues long. V trimming: 5 bases; J trimming: 2 bases; junction bases outside the gene matches: 7. CDR3 sequence: CASSISGLAVQETQYF. The CDR3 DNA reads TGTGCCAGCAGCATCTCGGGACTAGCGGTGCAAGAGACCCAGTACTTC. Drawing the rest from reference TRBV7-2 and TRBJ2-5, the complete variable domain is GAGVSQSPSNKVTEKGKDVELRCDPISGHTALYWYRQSLGQGLEFLIYFQGNSAPDKSGLPSDRFSAERTGGSVSTLTIQRTQQEDSAVYLCASSISGLAVQETQYFGPGTRLLVL.

The chain is built from TRBV9 and TRBJ2-2, with D possibly being TRBD2 (5 bases). Trimming removed 0 bases at V and 4 bases at J, with 13 bases between. This CDR3 comprises 16 residues. In germline, CDR1 is SGDLS, CDR2 YYNGEE. The CDR3 is CASSVGSSSSTGELFF. CDR3 in DNA: TGTGCCAGCAGCGTAGGGTCTAGCTCATCCACCGGGGAGCTGTTTTTT. Together with reference TRBV9 and TRBJ2-2, the CDR3 gives the full variable domain: DSGVTQTPKHLITATGQRVTLRCSPRSGDLSVYWYQQSLDQGLQFLIQYYNGEERAKGNILERFSAQQFPDLHSELNLSSLELGDSALYFCASSVGSSSSTGELFFGEGSRLTVL.

V is TRBV28 and J is TRBJ2-7; D possibly corresponds to TRBD1 (6 bases). Trimming cost V 6 bases and J 12 bases, with 18 bases left between them. The CDR3 contains 12 residues. The germline V gene has CDR1 MDHEN and CDR2 SYDVKM. The CDR3 bases are TGTGCCAGCAGCTCTGAGGTAGGGGGTTGGTACTTC. It translates to CASSSEVGGWYF.

The rearrangement joins TRBV9 to TRBJ2-3, with 8 nucleotides matching TRBD2. Germline V lookup: CDR1 SGDLS, CDR2 YYNGEE. The length of the CDR3 is 18 residues. V shed 4 bases and J 2 bases; nucleotides not matched to a gene: 15. The CDR3 region has the DNA TGTGCCAGCAGCCGAACCCAAGTGAGCGGGAGAAACACAGATACGCAGTATTTT. Its protein product is CASSRTQVSGRNTDTQYF.

The chain couples TRBV6-5 to TRBJ2-2, with TRBD2 identical over 7 bases. V shed 8 bases and J 6 bases; nucleotides not matched to a gene: 3. Germline assignment: CDR1 MNHEY and CDR2 SVGAGI. There are 12 residues in the CDR3. CDR3 residues: CASGLAAGELFF. The DNA of the CDR3 is TGTGCCAGCGGGCTAGCGGCCGGGGAGCTGTTTTTT.

V gene TRBV2 combines with J gene TRBJ2-3, with 11 bases fitting TRBD2. Germline loops: CDR1 SNHLY, CDR2 FYNNEI. CDR3 length: 17 amino acids. The V and J ends lost 3 bases and 4 bases, in that order; junction bases with no gene match: 9. Here the CDR3 DNA reads TGTGCCAGCAGTGATATTCTGCTAGCGGGAGGTGCAGATACGCAGTATTTT. Its protein is CASSDILLAGGADTQYF.

This clone has just a few counts. The chain carries TRBV5-1 and TRBJ2-1; 7 bases agree with TRBD2. Germline-derived CDR1 and CDR2 are SGHRS and YFSETQ. Trimming at V came to 2 bases and at J to 1 base, leaving 3 bases not matched to a gene. This CDR3 comprises 15 residues. The CDR3 DNA follows: TGCGCCAGCAGCTTACGGGGGGAATCCTACAATGAGCAGTTCTTC. Translated: CASSLRGESYNEQFF.

The gene calls are TRBV7-3 and TRBJ2-2, with 16 bases matching TRBD2. The CDR3 totals 15 residues. Trimming took 5 bases from V and 10 from J; bases not matched to a gene: 4. Germline CDR1 reads SGHTA; CDR2 reads FQGTGA. The CDR3 nucleotides read TGTGCCAGCAGCCTCGGGACTAGCGGGGGGGAGGAGCTGTTTTTT. Translated: CASSLGTSGGEELFF. The complete variable domain, with remaining parts taken from reference TRBV7-3 and TRBJ2-2, reads GAGVSQTPSNKVTEKGKYVELRCDPISGHTALYWYRQSLGQGPEFLIYFQGTGAADDSGLPNDRFFAVRPEGSVSTLKIQRTERGDSAVYLCASSLGTSGGEELFFGEGSRLTVL.

V usage is TRBV5-6 and J usage is TRBJ2-5; 9 bases are a match to TRBD1. In germline, CDR1 is SGHDT, CDR2 YYEEEE. Germline trimming cut 4 bases from V and 5 bases from J; bases unmatched to any gene: 12. The CDR3 runs to 16 residues. CDR3 DNA: TGTGCCAGCAGCATGCAACTGGACAGGGGATTGGAGACCCAGTACTTC. Translated: CASSMQLDRGLETQYF.

The chain joins TRBV10-3 to TRBJ2-7; D ambiguous. CDR3 length: 12 amino acids. Germline CDR1 is ENHRY and CDR2 is SYGVKD. Trimming removed 4 bases from V and 4 bases from J, with 8 bases in between. Written as DNA, the CDR3 is TGTGCCATCAGTGTGTACGGGTACGAGCAGTACTTC. This translates into CAISVYGYEQYF.

The gene calls are TRBV5-1 and TRBJ2-7; 10 bases map to TRBD2. With 5 bases clipped from V and 2 bases from J, the junction kept 4 bases outside the gene matches. This CDR3 region has 14 residues. Germline lookup yields CDR1 SGHRS and CDR2 YFSETQ. The CDR3 is CASSTSGVPYEQYF. For the CDR3, the DNA is TGCGCCAGCAGTACTAGCGGGGTCCCCTACGAGCAGTACTTC.

This clone was seen just once. For the CDR3, the DNA is TGTGCCAGCAGCGCCGGGACTAGCGGATACAATGAGCAGTTCTTC. This translates into CASSAGTSGYNEQFF. J is TRBJ2-1 and V is TRBV9, with TRBD2 matching 11 bases. The germline gives CDR1 SGDLS, CDR2 YYNGEE. The V segment lost 3 bases and the J segment 4 bases; nucleotides outside the gene matches: 3. The CDR3 sequence is 15 residues long.

This clone was picked up a small number of times. The chain joins TRBV19 to TRBJ1-4; D gene uncertain. The CDR3 consists of 14 residues. V shed 5 bases and J shed 5 bases, with 12 bases lying between them. Germline assignment: CDR1 LNHDA and CDR2 SQIVND (reference sequence). The CDR3 region has the DNA TGTGCCAGTAGTGTCGCACGGGAAAATGAAAAACTGTTTTTT. Translating it yields CASSVARENEKLFF.

This clone is a singleton in its sample. This chain connects TRBV28 to TRBJ1-2, with 9 bases identical to TRBD1. Germline-derived CDR1 and CDR2 are MDHEN and SYDVKM. The CDR3 is 14 amino acids. With 4 bases clipped from V and 7 bases from J, the junction kept 7 bases outside the gene matches. The CDR3 reads CASSSGQGILGYTF. The CDR3 bases are TGTGCCAGCAGTTCGGGACAGGGAATCCTTGGCTACACCTTC.

V usage is TRBV30 and J usage is TRBJ1-5, with D possibly TRBD1 on 5 matching bases. The CDR3 loop spans 13 amino acids. Germline V gives CDR1 GTSNPN, CDR2 SVGIG (reference sequence). V was cut by 0 bases and J by 7 bases, with 10 bases left in between. Here the CDR3 reads CAWSVQGGQPQHF. The CDR3 bases are TGTGCCTGGAGTGTTCAGGGTGGCCAGCCCCAGCATTTT. Variable domain in full (rest from reference TRBV30 and TRBJ1-5): SQTIHQWPATLVQPVGSPLSLECTVEGTSNPNLYWYRQAAGRGLQLLFYSVGIGQISSEVPQNLSASRPQDRQFILSSKKLLLSDSGFYLCAWSVQGGQPQHFGDGTRLSIL.

The genes are TRBV6-1 and TRBJ2-1; D may be TRBD1 (5 bases). This CDR3 has 15 residues. Germline CDR1 MNHNS, CDR2 SASEGT. The V end lost 3 bases, the J end lost 0 bases, and 9 bases lay between the germline ends. The CDR3 loop reads CASSETVSSYNEQFF. As DNA, the CDR3 is TGTGCCAGCAGTGAGACAGTGAGCTCCTACAATGAGCAGTTCTTC.

This chain joins TRBV21-1 and TRBJ2-1; the table's D call TRBD2 went unverified against the DNA. TRBV21-1 is a pseudogene segment. This CDR3 contains 14 residues. The CDR3 sequence is CASSPGGVRNEQFF. The CDR3 nucleotides read TGTGCCAGCAGCCCCGGGGGAGTAAGGAATGAGCAGTTCTTC.